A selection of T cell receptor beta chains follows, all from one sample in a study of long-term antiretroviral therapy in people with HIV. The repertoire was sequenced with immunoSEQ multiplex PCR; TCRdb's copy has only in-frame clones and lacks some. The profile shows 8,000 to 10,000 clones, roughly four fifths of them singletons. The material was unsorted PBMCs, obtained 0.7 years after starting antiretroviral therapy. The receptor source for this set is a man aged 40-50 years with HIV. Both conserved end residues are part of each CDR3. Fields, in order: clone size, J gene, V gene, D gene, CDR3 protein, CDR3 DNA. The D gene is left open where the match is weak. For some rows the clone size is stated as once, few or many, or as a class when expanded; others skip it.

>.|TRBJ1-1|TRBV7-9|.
CASSLAPGGTEAFF
TGTGCCAGCAGCTTAGCTCCCGGGGGCACTGAAGCTTTCTTT
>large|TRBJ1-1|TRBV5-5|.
CASSLDAYTEAFF
TGTGCCAGCAGCTTGGACGCCTACACTGAAGCTTTCTTT
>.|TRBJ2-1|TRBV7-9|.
CASSLSRSSYNEQFF
TGTGCCAGCAGCTTATCCCGGAGCTCCTACAATGAGCAGTTCTTC
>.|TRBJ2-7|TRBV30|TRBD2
CAWSASGPYEQYF
TGTGCCTGGAGTGCTAGCGGACCCTACGAGCAGTACTTC
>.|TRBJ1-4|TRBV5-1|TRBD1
CASSLGPGQGNEKLFF
TGCGCCAGCAGCTTGGGCCCGGGACAGGGGAATGAAAAACTGTTTTTT
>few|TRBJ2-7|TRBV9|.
CASSPRGAPHSLGEQYF
TGTGCCAGCAGCCCTCGCGGGGCACCCCATTCACTGGGGGAGCAGTACTTC
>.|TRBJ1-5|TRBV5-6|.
CASSLVGWGGNQPQHF
TGTGCCAGCAGCTTGGTCGGTTGGGGTGGGAATCAGCCCCAGCATTTT
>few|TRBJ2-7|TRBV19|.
CATTRPGFSYEQYF
TGTGCCACTACACGCCCGGGGTTCTCCTACGAGCAGTACTTC
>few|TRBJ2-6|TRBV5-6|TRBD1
CASSLSRDRVFSGANVLTF
TGTGCCAGCAGCTTGAGTCGGGACAGGGTTTTCTCTGGGGCCAACGTCCTGACTTTC
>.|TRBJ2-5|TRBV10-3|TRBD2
CAIKAPGLAGRQETQYF
TGTGCCATCAAGGCCCCGGGACTAGCGGGGCGCCAAGAGACCCAGTACTTC
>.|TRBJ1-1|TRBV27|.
CASSSVPGGRGTEAFF
TGTGCCAGCAGTTCCGTCCCCGGGGGGAGAGGCACTGAAGCTTTCTTT
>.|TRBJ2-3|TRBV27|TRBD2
CASSLELAGDTQYF
TGTGCCAGCAGTTTGGAACTAGCGGGAGATACGCAGTATTTT
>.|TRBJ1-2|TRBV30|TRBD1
CAWSPGGSYGYTF
TGTGCCTGGAGCCCAGGGGGGAGCTATGGCTACACCTTC
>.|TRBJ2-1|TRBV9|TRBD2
CASSESGSVANEQFF
TGTGCCAGCAGCGAAAGCGGGAGTGTTGCCAATGAGCAGTTCTTC
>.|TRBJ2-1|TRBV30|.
CACWTLGAYNEQFF
TGTGCCTGCTGGACTCTGGGAGCCTACAATGAGCAGTTCTTC
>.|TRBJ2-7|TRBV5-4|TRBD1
CASENRGLREQYF
TGTGCCAGCGAGAACAGGGGGCTTCGCGAGCAGTACTTC
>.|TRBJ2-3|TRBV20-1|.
CSAQRDTQYF
TGCAGTGCGCAACGGGATACGCAGTATTTT